These T cell receptor beta chains were read from a single sample in a study of blood T cell repertoires in COVID-19. The protocol was immunoSEQ multiplex PCR, while the TCRdb copy is restricted to in-frame clones and leaves out a portion. In the table there are a few hundred thousand clones, roughly 90% of which are singletons. Sequenced sample: peripheral blood. These TCRs come from a man aged 18-30 years with active or convalescent COVID-19. CDR3s include the opening cysteine and the closing phenylalanine or tryptophan. Fields, in order: J gene, V gene, CDR3 length, clone size, D gene, CDR3 DNA, CDR3 protein. The D gene is left open where the match is weak. Where a row states a size, it is once, few, many or the class of an expanded clone; other rows omit it.

>TRBJ2-7|TRBV4-2|15|NA|NA
TGTGCCAGCAGCCAAGGCTTTACAGGGTTCGGCGAGCAGTACTTC
CASSQGFTGFGEQYF
>TRBJ1-1|TRBV5-1|14|NA|NA
TGCGCCAGCAGCTTGGTCGGGGGGAGAATGGAAGCTTTCTTT
CASSLVGGRMEAFF
>TRBJ2-6|TRBV12-5|16|NA|NA
TGTGCTAGTGGTCCCCTAATTGGGGCCGGGGCCAACGTCCTGACTTTC
CASGPLIGAGANVLTF
>TRBJ2-1|TRBV4-3|16|NA|TRBD2
TGCGCCAGCAGCCAAGATGTCGGGCTAGCGGTGTATGAGCAGTTCTTC
CASSQDVGLAVYEQFF
>TRBJ2-6|TRBV6-1|19|NA|TRBD1
TGTGCCAGCAGTGAAGTCGGGACAGGGGGGGCCTCTGGGGCCAACGTCCTGACTTTC
CASSEVGTGGASGANVLTF
>TRBJ1-2|TRBV19|14|once|TRBD1
TGTGCCAGTAGTATTATAGGGACAGACTATGGCTACACCTTC
CASSIIGTDYGYTF
>TRBJ1-1|TRBV5-5|14|NA|TRBD1
TGTGCCAGCAGCTGGACAGGGGAAGTAACTGAAGCTTTCTTT
CASSWTGEVTEAFF
>TRBJ2-4|TRBV4-1|14|NA|NA
TGCGCCAGCAGCCTTAGTTTAGCCAAAAACATTCAGTACTTC
CASSLSLAKNIQYF
>TRBJ2-5|TRBV3-1/TRBV3-2|17|NA|NA
TGTGCCAGCAGCCAAGAACCAAAATTAGTGGTTCCCGAGACCCAGTACTTC
CASSQEPKLVVPETQYF
>TRBJ2-7|TRBV27|16|NA|TRBD1
TGTGCCAGCAGTTTCCTCGGGACAGGGGGTTTCTACGAGCAGTACTTC
CASSFLGTGGFYEQYF
>TRBJ2-6|TRBV18|15|once|NA
TGTGCCAGCTCACAGGAGGACAGCGGGGCCAACGTCCTGACTTTC
CASSQEDSGANVLTF
>TRBJ1-5|TRBV18|13|NA|TRBD1
TGTGCCAGCTCGGCACAGGGGCATCAGCCCCAGCATTTT
CASSAQGHQPQHF
>TRBJ1-1|TRBV10-3|15|NA|TRBD1
TGTGCCATCAGTGAGGGACAGGCGGTTGGCACTGAAGCTTTCTTT
CAISEGQAVGTEAFF
>TRBJ1-1|TRBV21-1|15|once|NA
TGTGCCAGAACGGATCCGGGACACGTGAACACTGAAGCTTTCTTT
CARTDPGHVNTEAFF
>TRBJ1-6|TRBV6-5|12|NA|TRBD1
TGTGCCAGCAGGACAGGGGTCTCACCCCTCCACTTT
CASRTGVSPLHF
>TRBJ2-5|TRBV15|17|NA|NA
TGTGCCACCAGCAGAGATGGGCAGGGAGCGGGTCCAGAGACCCAGTACTTC
CATSRDGQGAGPETQYF
>TRBJ2-7|TRBV2|14|NA|TRBD1
TGTGCCAGCAGGCCCGGACAGGGTCGCGTGAGAAAGGACTTC
CASRPGQGRVRKDF
>TRBJ2-5|TRBV11-2|16|NA|NA
TGTGCCAGCAGCTTAGGGGGGGGGCCATTCAGGGAGACCCAGTACTTC
CASSLGGGPFRETQYF
>TRBJ1-1|TRBV10-3|13|NA|NA
TGTGCCATCAGTGATGGAGGGAACACTGAAGCTTTCTTT
CAISDGGNTEAFF
>TRBJ1-2|TRBV27|15|once|TRBD1
TGTGCCAGCAGTTTAGTTAGGGGGCTTTACTATGGCTACACCTTC
CASSLVRGLYYGYTF
>TRBJ2-2|TRBV5-4|17|NA|NA
TGTGCCAGCAGCTCCGCCGGGACTGTTGTGGGCACCGGGGAGCTGTTTTTT
CASSSAGTVVGTGELFF
>TRBJ1-2|TRBV7-9|16|NA|TRBD1
TGTGCCAGCAGCTTTTCTGGGACAGCCTCTAACTATGGCTACACCTTC
CASSFSGTASNYGYTF
>TRBJ1-3|TRBV7-6|15|NA|TRBD1
TGTGCCAGCAGCTTAGGACAGGGGGCTGGAAACACCATATATTTT
CASSLGQGAGNTIYF
>TRBJ2-4|TRBV19|14|NA|TRBD1
TGTGCCAGTAGTAGACAGGACAGGTGGGACATTCAGTACTTC
CASSRQDRWDIQYF
>TRBJ1-5|TRBV10-2|14|NA|TRBD1
TGCGCCAGCACCTCTACAGGGGGCGGTCAGCCCCAGCATTTT
CASTSTGGGQPQHF
>TRBJ1-2|TRBV5-5|14|NA|NA
TGTGCCAGCACCCCGGGAACAGCTAACTATGGCTACACCTTC
CASTPGTANYGYTF
>TRBJ1-2|TRBV6-5|12|NA|NA
TGTGCCAGCAGTTACGACAGCTATGGCTACACCTTC
CASSYDSYGYTF
>TRBJ1-5|TRBV27|14|NA|NA
TGTGCCAGCAGTTTATTAGCAGGGGACCAGCCCCAGCATTTT
CASSLLAGDQPQHF
>TRBJ1-5|TRBV19|14|NA|NA
TGTGCCAGTAGCAGCAATGGGAGGGAACAGCCCCAGCATTTT
CASSSNGREQPQHF
>TRBJ2-5|TRBV5-1|15|once|NA
TGCGCCAGCAGCTCTGGCCCCCAGGGACAAGAGACCCAGTACTTC
CASSSGPQGQETQYF
>TRBJ1-4|TRBV2|14|NA|NA
TGTGCCAGCAGTGTAGAACAGGGCGGGGAAAAACTGTTTTTT
CASSVEQGGEKLFF
>TRBJ2-2|TRBV4-2|17|NA|TRBD1
TGTGCCAGCAGGGGAAGAACCGGGACAGGGGTCTACGGGGAGCTGTTTTTT
CASRGRTGTGVYGELFF
>TRBJ1-2|TRBV10-3|18|NA|TRBD1
TGTGCCATCAGTTCCGGGACAGGGGCGCTACGACGCAACTATGGCTACACCTTC
CAISSGTGALRRNYGYTF
>TRBJ1-6|TRBV9|14|few|NA
TGTGCCAGCAGCGCATATCTAGGGGATTCACCCCTCCACTTT
CASSAYLGDSPLHF
>TRBJ1-5|TRBV23-1|15|NA|TRBD1
TGCGCCAGCAGTTCGGACAGGGGGCGAAATCAGCCCCAGCATTTT
CASSSDRGRNQPQHF
>TRBJ2-1|TRBV19|16|NA|TRBD2
TGTGCCAGTAGTGGTGCGGGGGGGAACTCCTACAATGAGCAGTTCTTC
CASSGAGGNSYNEQFF
>TRBJ1-5|TRBV12-5|14|NA|TRBD1
TGTGCTAGTGGCCGTGAGGGGGCGGGTCAGCCCCAGCATTTT
CASGREGAGQPQHF
>TRBJ1-2|TRBV9|15|NA|TRBD1
TGTGCCAGCAGCGACACAGGGGGCAGTGGCTATGGCTACACCTTC
CASSDTGGSGYGYTF
>TRBJ1-1|TRBV6-5|14|NA|TRBD1
TGTGCCAGCAGTTGGGACAGGAAGAACACTGAAGCTTTCTTT
CASSWDRKNTEAFF
>TRBJ1-5|TRBV5-6|14|NA|TRBD1
TGTGCCAGCAGTCAAGGGGGCTTCAATCAGCCCCAGCATTTT
CASSQGGFNQPQHF
>TRBJ1-1|TRBV5-1|14|NA|TRBD1
TGCGCCAGCAGCTTGGATACAGGGGGCTCGGGGTCTTTCTTT
CASSLDTGGSGSFF
>TRBJ1-4|TRBV2|13|few|NA
TGTGCCAGCAGGGTCGGCAGGGGCGAAAAACTGTTTTTT
CASRVGRGEKLFF
>TRBJ2-1|TRBV5-6|16|once|TRBD2
TGTGCCAGCAGTGATGTAGCGGGGGACGAGTACAATGAGCAGTTCTTC
CASSDVAGDEYNEQFF
>TRBJ1-5|TRBV4-1|15|few|NA
TGCGCCAGCAGCCAAGATCTTCAGGTGAGCCGGCCCCAGCATTTT
CASSQDLQVSRPQHF
>TRBJ2-2|TRBV2|18|few|TRBD2
TGTGCCAGCAGGCCTCCTGGACTAGCGGGGGGGAGCACCGGGGAGCTGTTTTTT
CASRPPGLAGGSTGELFF
>TRBJ2-3|TRBV7-2|15|NA|TRBD2
TGTGCCAGCAGCTACACTAGCGGGGGGGCAGATACGCAGTATTTT
CASSYTSGGADTQYF
>TRBJ1-3|TRBV2|15|NA|NA
TGTGCCAGCAGTGAGGGGCTTCGAGATGGAAACACCATATATTTT
CASSEGLRDGNTIYF
>TRBJ2-3|TRBV19|17|NA|TRBD2
TGTGCCAGTAGTCTGGCAGCGGGGGACATTCTGGCAGATACGCAGTATTTT
CASSLAAGDILADTQYF
>TRBJ2-1|TRBV7-7|15|NA|TRBD2
TGTGCCAGCAGCCCTGGACTAGCGGGGGGCTATGAGCAGTTCTTC
CASSPGLAGGYEQFF
>TRBJ2-1|TRBV6-5|14|NA|NA
TGTGCCAGCAGTTCGCGACGGGAATCGAATGAGCAGTTCTTC
CASSSRRESNEQFF
>TRBJ1-1|TRBV2|17|NA|TRBD1
TGTGCCAGCAGGCGGGACAGGGGGCGCGTGTTGAACACTGAAGCTTTCTTT
CASRRDRGRVLNTEAFF
>TRBJ1-6|TRBV2|15|NA|NA
TGTGCCAGCGGAACACCGGGACGGGGGAATTCACCCCTCCACTTT
CASGTPGRGNSPLHF
>TRBJ2-7|TRBV7-9|15|NA|TRBD1
TGTGCCAGCAGCTTAGTTTTTGGACAGGGACACGAGCAGTACTTC
CASSLVFGQGHEQYF
>TRBJ1-5|TRBV5-1|14|NA|NA
TGCGCCAGCAGCTTTCGGCAGGGCGGCCAGCCCCAGCATTTT
CASSFRQGGQPQHF
>TRBJ1-2|TRBV27|14|NA|NA
TGTGCCAGCAGTCAGGGACACCCATACTATGGCTACACCTTC
CASSQGHPYYGYTF
>TRBJ2-7|TRBV4-1|13|NA|NA
TGCGCCAGCAGCCAAGAATCGGGGGTAGAGCAGTACTTC
CASSQESGVEQYF
>TRBJ1-6|TRBV4-3|17|NA|NA
TGCGCCAGCAGCCATAAACGCCGGGACACGCGTAATTTGGCCCTCCACTTT
CASSHKRRDTRNLALHF
>TRBJ2-7|TRBV19|14|NA|TRBD1
TGTGCCAGTAGCCCGGGACAGGGTCCCTACGAGCAGTACTTC
CASSPGQGPYEQYF
>TRBJ2-7|TRBV6-5|14|NA|TRBD1
TGTGCCAGCAGGATTGACAGGGGGTCTTCCGAGCAGTACTTC
CASRIDRGSSEQYF
>TRBJ2-1|TRBV2|15|NA|NA
TGTGCCAGCAGTGCGGTGACAGGCTCCTACAATGAGCAGTTCTTC
CASSAVTGSYNEQFF